What follows is one T cell receptor (beta chain) and its context. No cognate antigen has been identified for it. Base quality data are lacking; no much larger clone is found one base away. This entry belongs to a study of T cell changes during pregnancy in multiple sclerosis (dated by TCRdb to the late 2010s). Some background on the complete study: The study examined how the T cell repertoire changed over the course of pregnancy in women with multiple sclerosis.

The library was built by means of the immunoSEQ multiplex PCR assay. TCRdb mirrors the immuneACCESS table, restricted to in-frame sequences. Some clones are absent from its copies; in checked studies, under half trace to an unresolved V gene, and the reason for the others is unknown. The sample includes approximately 50,000 clones, with about 90% observed a single time. The ten largest clones take up about 10% of the sample. At the junction V is shortened by 0 bases and J by 7 bases, with 10 bases in between. The CDR3, from cysteine to phenylalanine, totals 13 residues. Only the CDR3 DNA stays, 39 bases, in frame from base 1. CDR1 and CDR2 (SQVTM, ANQGSEA) derive from the germline V gene.

Recombination connected TRBV29-1 to TRBJ1-3, with no confidently assigned D gene. The receptor was derived from a female donor with multiple sclerosis, enrolled in a pregnancy study. This specimen consisted of CD8+ T cells from peripheral blood mononuclear cells, obtained after pregnancy. This receptor carries the CDR3 CSVEDPSGNTIYF. The nucleotide sequence is TGCAGCGTTGAAGACCCTAGTGGGAACACCATATATTTT.